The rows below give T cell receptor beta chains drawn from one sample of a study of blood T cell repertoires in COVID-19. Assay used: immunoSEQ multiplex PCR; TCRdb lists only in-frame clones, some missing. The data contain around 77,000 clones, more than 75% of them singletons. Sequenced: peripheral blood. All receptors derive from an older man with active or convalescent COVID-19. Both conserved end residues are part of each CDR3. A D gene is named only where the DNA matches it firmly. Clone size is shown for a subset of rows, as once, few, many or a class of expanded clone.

CDR3 DNA: TGTGCCAGCAGCGCCCGTTGGAGTGATGAAAAACTGTTTTTT; CDR3 protein: CASSARWSDEKLFF; J gene: TRBJ1-4; clone size: -; D gene: -; V gene: TRBV3-1/TRBV3-2
CDR3 DNA: TGTGCCAGCAGTTTACAGGGTGGCGGCTACACCTTC; CDR3 protein: CASSLQGGGYTF; J gene: TRBJ1-2; clone size: few; D gene: -; V gene: TRBV12-3/TRBV12-4
CDR3 DNA: TGTGCCAGTAGTCACCAGACAGGACACACTGAAGCTTTCTTT; CDR3 protein: CASSHQTGHTEAFF; J gene: TRBJ1-1; clone size: -; D gene: -; V gene: TRBV19
CDR3 DNA: TGTGCCAGCAGCCTTAACTCCGGGAGCTCTGGAAACACCATATATTTT; CDR3 protein: CASSLNSGSSGNTIYF; J gene: TRBJ1-3; clone size: -; D gene: -; V gene: TRBV4-2
CDR3 DNA: TGTGCCAGCAGCGGATCGGGACAGGGTAACGAGCAGTACTTC; CDR3 protein: CASSGSGQGNEQYF; J gene: TRBJ2-7; clone size: -; D gene: TRBD1; V gene: TRBV9
CDR3 DNA: TGCGCCAGCAGCCCAGACGAGGCTAGCCTTCAAGAGACCCAGTACTTC; CDR3 protein: CASSPDEASLQETQYF; J gene: TRBJ2-5; clone size: -; D gene: -; V gene: TRBV4-1
CDR3 DNA: TGTGCCACCTGGCGGGGCACTGAAGCTTTCTTT; CDR3 protein: CATWRGTEAFF; J gene: TRBJ1-1; clone size: -; D gene: -; V gene: TRBV28
CDR3 DNA: TGTGCCATCAGGGGAGGGGTCCCCTTCGAAGAGACCCAGTACTTC; CDR3 protein: CAIRGGVPFEETQYF; J gene: TRBJ2-5; clone size: -; D gene: TRBD2; V gene: TRBV10-3
CDR3 DNA: TGTGCCATCAGTGAGTCGGGGCAGGGGCAGCCCCAGCATTTT; CDR3 protein: CAISESGQGQPQHF; J gene: TRBJ1-5; clone size: -; D gene: -; V gene: TRBV10-3
CDR3 DNA: TGCGCCAGCAGCCAGAGGTTGATCGGCAGGGCTGACGGCTACACCTTC; CDR3 protein: CASSQRLIGRADGYTF; J gene: TRBJ1-2; clone size: -; D gene: -; V gene: TRBV4-1
CDR3 DNA: TGTGCCAGTAGCGACAAGGTTAGCGGGAGGGCCACTCGGAATGAGCAGTTCTTC; CDR3 protein: CASSDKVSGRATRNEQFF; J gene: TRBJ2-1; clone size: -; D gene: TRBD2; V gene: TRBV19
CDR3 DNA: TGTGCCAGCAGCGTAGGGGCAGGCCCTAACTATGGCTACACCTTC; CDR3 protein: CASSVGAGPNYGYTF; J gene: TRBJ1-2; clone size: -; D gene: -; V gene: TRBV9
CDR3 DNA: TGCGCCAGCAGTGAGTCGGGTGGGCGAGCTAACTATGGCTACACCTTC; CDR3 protein: CASSESGGRANYGYTF; J gene: TRBJ1-2; clone size: once; D gene: -; V gene: TRBV10-1
CDR3 DNA: TGTGCCAGTAGTATTGGGAGTGGGCCGAACTATGGCTACACCTTC; CDR3 protein: CASSIGSGPNYGYTF; J gene: TRBJ1-2; clone size: -; D gene: -; V gene: TRBV19
CDR3 DNA: TGTGCCAGCAGTGAAGTTCCGGGACAGGGCCGTGCTTTCTTT; CDR3 protein: CASSEVPGQGRAFF; J gene: TRBJ1-1; clone size: -; D gene: TRBD1; V gene: TRBV6-1
CDR3 DNA: TGTGCCAGCAGCGAACACTCTAGCGGAGGGGGGGAGCAGTACTTC; CDR3 protein: CASSEHSSGGGEQYF; J gene: TRBJ2-7; clone size: -; D gene: -; V gene: TRBV4-2
CDR3 DNA: TGTGCCAGCAGCGCGAGAAGGTGGACAGGGTCCTATGGCTACACCTTC; CDR3 protein: CASSARRWTGSYGYTF; J gene: TRBJ1-2; clone size: -; D gene: TRBD1; V gene: TRBV3-1/TRBV3-2
CDR3 DNA: TGTGCCAGCAGCTTGGCACTAGCCGGGGAGCTGTTTTTT; CDR3 protein: CASSLALAGELFF; J gene: TRBJ2-2; clone size: -; D gene: -; V gene: TRBV5-4
CDR3 DNA: TGTGCCAGCAGCCATGGAGCTAGCGGGAAAGCCTTAAACACCGGGGAGCTGTTTTTT; CDR3 protein: CASSHGASGKALNTGELFF; J gene: TRBJ2-2; clone size: few; D gene: TRBD2; V gene: TRBV7-9
CDR3 DNA: TGTGCCAGCGCGGGGCCGGGCGGGGAGCAGTACTTC; CDR3 protein: CASAGPGGEQYF; J gene: TRBJ2-7; clone size: -; D gene: -; V gene: TRBV6-5
CDR3 DNA: TGTGCCAGCAGCTTACCGGGACTAGCGGGAGACAATGAGCAGTTCTTC; CDR3 protein: CASSLPGLAGDNEQFF; J gene: TRBJ2-1; clone size: -; D gene: TRBD2; V gene: TRBV11-1
CDR3 DNA: TGTGCCAGCAGCTTAAGGGGGGACAGGGGCCTTGGCTACACCTTC; CDR3 protein: CASSLRGDRGLGYTF; J gene: TRBJ1-2; clone size: once; D gene: TRBD1; V gene: TRBV7-9
CDR3 DNA: TGTGCCAGCAGCGACACTCTGGTTTTGGGAGATACGCAGTATTTT; CDR3 protein: CASSDTLVLGDTQYF; J gene: TRBJ2-3; clone size: -; D gene: -; V gene: TRBV11-2
CDR3 DNA: TGCAGCGTTGGACAGACGAACACTGAAGCTTTCTTT; CDR3 protein: CSVGQTNTEAFF; J gene: TRBJ1-1; clone size: once; D gene: -; V gene: TRBV29-1
CDR3 DNA: TGTGCCAGCCTCAACAGCGGTAGCAACAATGAGCAGTTCTTC; CDR3 protein: CASLNSGSNNEQFF; J gene: TRBJ2-1; clone size: -; D gene: -; V gene: TRBV6-6
CDR3 DNA: TGTGCCAGCAGTTTACATTGGGGGGTGGTCTCCTCATTC; CDR3 protein: CASSLHWGVVSSF; J gene: TRBJ2-7; clone size: -; D gene: -; V gene: TRBV2
CDR3 DNA: TGTGCCAGTAGTATGCGATGGGGGAGGATGAACACTGAAGCTTTCTTT; CDR3 protein: CASSMRWGRMNTEAFF; J gene: TRBJ1-1; clone size: -; D gene: -; V gene: TRBV19
CDR3 DNA: TGTGCCAGCAGCTTAGGGAGGATGAACAATGAGCAGTTCTTC; CDR3 protein: CASSLGRMNNEQFF; J gene: TRBJ2-1; clone size: -; D gene: -; V gene: TRBV7-6
CDR3 DNA: TGTGCCAGCAGCCTCCGTCGATCTACTACCTACAATGAGCAGTTCTTC; CDR3 protein: CASSLRRSTTYNEQFF; J gene: TRBJ2-1; clone size: -; D gene: -; V gene: TRBV7-9
CDR3 DNA: TGCGCCAGCAGCGTCGGGACTAGCGGGGCACCCTACGAGCAGTACTTC; CDR3 protein: CASSVGTSGAPYEQYF; J gene: TRBJ2-7; clone size: -; D gene: TRBD2; V gene: TRBV5-1
CDR3 DNA: TGTGCCACCAGTGTAGCAGGGACTGGATTTCCAGATACGCAGTATTTT; CDR3 protein: CATSVAGTGFPDTQYF; J gene: TRBJ2-3; clone size: -; D gene: -; V gene: TRBV24-1
CDR3 DNA: TGCGCCAGCAGCTTGAGTACAGGCCGGGCAGATACGCAGTATTTT; CDR3 protein: CASSLSTGRADTQYF; J gene: TRBJ2-3; clone size: once; D gene: -; V gene: TRBV5-1
CDR3 DNA: TGCGCCAGCAGCCAAGGTACAGGGGCGGCCGGGGAGCTGTTTTTT; CDR3 protein: CASSQGTGAAGELFF; J gene: TRBJ2-2; clone size: few; D gene: TRBD1; V gene: TRBV4-1
CDR3 DNA: TGTGCCAGCAGCACATCCGGGACAGGGTATGGCTACACCTTC; CDR3 protein: CASSTSGTGYGYTF; J gene: TRBJ1-2; clone size: -; D gene: TRBD1; V gene: TRBV5-4
CDR3 DNA: TGTGCCAGTAGCCAGGCAGGACTCGGGACCCAGTACTTC; CDR3 protein: CASSQAGLGTQYF; J gene: TRBJ2-5; clone size: once; D gene: -; V gene: TRBV19
CDR3 DNA: TGTGCCAGCAGCCAGTCGTCAGGGGACGAGCAGTACTTC; CDR3 protein: CASSQSSGDEQYF; J gene: TRBJ2-7; clone size: -; D gene: -; V gene: TRBV3-1/TRBV3-2
CDR3 DNA: TGTGCCAGCAGCCAAAAGTCAATGGGGACAGGGATCACAGATACGCAGTATTTT; CDR3 protein: CASSQKSMGTGITDTQYF; J gene: TRBJ2-3; clone size: -; D gene: TRBD1; V gene: TRBV4-2
CDR3 DNA: TGTGCCAGCAGTCCTTCCGGCTACGAGCAGTACTTC; CDR3 protein: CASSPSGYEQYF; J gene: TRBJ2-7; clone size: -; D gene: -; V gene: TRBV28
CDR3 DNA: TGTGCCAGCAGTTTATTGGGACAGGGGGGTTCAAGGGAAAAACTGTTTTTT; CDR3 protein: CASSLLGQGGSREKLFF; J gene: TRBJ1-4; clone size: -; D gene: TRBD1; V gene: TRBV27
CDR3 DNA: TGTGCCAGCAGCAGCAGGGGGCAGGGTGAAAAACTGTTTTTT; CDR3 protein: CASSSRGQGEKLFF; J gene: TRBJ1-4; clone size: -; D gene: TRBD1; V gene: TRBV3-1/TRBV3-2
CDR3 DNA: TGTGCCAGCAGTCACGGGTTCCAAGAGACCCAGTACTTC; CDR3 protein: CASSHGFQETQYF; J gene: TRBJ2-5; clone size: -; D gene: -; V gene: TRBV6-5
CDR3 DNA: TGTGCCTGGAGTGAACAGGGTTCGCGCGAATATTTT; CDR3 protein: CAWSEQGSREYF; J gene: TRBJ1-3; clone size: -; D gene: -; V gene: TRBV30
CDR3 DNA: TGTGCCAGCAGTTCTCCAGGGAATTCACCCCTCCACTTT; CDR3 protein: CASSSPGNSPLHF; J gene: TRBJ1-6; clone size: -; D gene: -; V gene: TRBV6-2/TRBV6-3
CDR3 DNA: TGTGCCAGCAAACCTCTAGCGGGAGCCGGCCCAGATGAGCAGTTCTTC; CDR3 protein: CASKPLAGAGPDEQFF; J gene: TRBJ2-1; clone size: -; D gene: TRBD2; V gene: TRBV28
CDR3 DNA: TGCGCCAGCAGCCAAGATCTGGGGACACCTAATCAGCCCCAGCATTTT; CDR3 protein: CASSQDLGTPNQPQHF; J gene: TRBJ1-5; clone size: few; D gene: -; V gene: TRBV4-1
CDR3 DNA: TGTGCCATCATGGGAGCGGGACGGGAGGGCTCCTACAATGAGCAGTTCTTC; CDR3 protein: CAIMGAGREGSYNEQFF; J gene: TRBJ2-1; clone size: -; D gene: TRBD2; V gene: TRBV10-3
CDR3 DNA: TGTGCCAGCAGCTCCCTGACAGATGGCTACACCTTC; CDR3 protein: CASSSLTDGYTF; J gene: TRBJ1-2; clone size: -; D gene: -; V gene: TRBV7-9
CDR3 DNA: TGTGCCAGCAGCTTACACGGAGATCAGCCCCAGCATTTT; CDR3 protein: CASSLHGDQPQHF; J gene: TRBJ1-5; clone size: -; D gene: -; V gene: TRBV11-2
CDR3 DNA: TGTGCCAGCAGTTTAATCACTAGCGGGAGTACCGGGGAGCTGTTTTTT; CDR3 protein: CASSLITSGSTGELFF; J gene: TRBJ2-2; clone size: -; D gene: TRBD2; V gene: TRBV27